This is a list of T cell receptor beta chains from one sample in a study of monozygotic twins with inflammatory bowel disease. TCRdb reprocessed the 5' RACE reads and stores each CDR3 protein as one record, lacking DNA. The data show some 400,000 distinct CDR3 sequences, and the top ten clones hold about 2.4%. Sequencing was performed on blood. The receptors derive from a human donor with ulcerative colitis or Crohn's disease, or a healthy co-twin of an affected twin (not recorded which). Each CDR3 is given with its conserved first and last residue.

TRBJ1-5	TRBV28	CASSFFQRQPQHF
TRBJ2-7	TRBV3-1	CASSQGTGAQFYEQYF
TRBJ2-5	TRBV20-1	CSANRQQETQYF
TRBJ2-7	TRBV2	CASSGQAISYEQYF
TRBJ1-1	TRBV5-1	CASSLWVTGEGENTEAFF
TRBJ2-2	TRBV7-2	CASSLQGAPGTGELFF
TRBJ2-3	TRBV6-2/TRBV6-3	CASSYVQRGITDTQYF
TRBJ2-7	TRBV3-1	CASTPGFATGAEQYF
TRBJ2-5	TRBV29-1	CSVEDGTSAQYF
TRBJ2-7	TRBV20-1	CSAAWGLAGGRASYEQYF
TRBJ2-2	TRBV7-3	CASSPGRGSGAGELFF
TRBJ1-1	TRBV6-2/TRBV6-3	CASSLYSPNTEAFF
TRBJ2-1	TRBV12-5	CASGISDRSGEQFF
TRBJ2-7	TRBV7-3	CASSLDIGYEQYF
TRBJ2-3	TRBV27	CASSLRSGRTTDTQYF
TRBJ2-7	TRBV10-3	CAISDVVFASGLNYEQYF
TRBJ1-2	TRBV7-2	CASSLVGRGRDGYTF
TRBJ2-1	TRBV18	CASSPRSGGNSYNEQFF
TRBJ2-5	TRBV18	CASSQGGQETQYF
TRBJ2-5	TRBV29-1	CSVEQGLTQYF
TRBJ2-2	TRBV15	CATSRDLLAATTGELFF
TRBJ2-3	TRBV4-3	CASSQDYRDSTDTQYF
TRBJ2-1	TRBV6-6	CASSHQTGEGEQFF
TRBJ1-3	TRBV5-8	CASSLGGSSGNTIYF
TRBJ2-7	TRBV5-4	CASSAQDRGIFDEQYF
TRBJ2-2	TRBV4-1	CASSQDPRLAGGPGGELFF
TRBJ1-6	TRBV5-1	CASSPAGVRAAYNSPLHF
TRBJ2-7	TRBV7-9	CASSSGVVSYEQYF
TRBJ1-3	TRBV20-1	CSAREDYSGNTIYF
TRBJ2-7	TRBV12-3/TRBV12-4	CASSPGTVYEQYF
TRBJ2-3	TRBV5-1	CASSLGTSGDTQYF
TRBJ2-4	TRBV11-3	CASSSGTGEDIQYF